This TCR beta chain came from a study of beta chain features in type 1 diabetes. Across the whole study: There was similarity between patients and healthy donors in age, gender and cell yields. Study-level points and caveats: A moderate, significant TCRB CDR3 shortening appeared in type 1 diabetes across four CD4+ subsets.

The entirety of the isolated RNA underwent reverse transcription, so expressed TCRB transcripts were sequenced. The read count averaged approximately 3.5 million across naive, central memory and regulatory T cell samples. Only in-frame clones appear in the TCRdb table, and some are missing; sequencing was by immunoSEQ multiplex PCR. The table lists 200,000 to 300,000 clones, around 68% of them singletons. CD45RO/CCR7/CD25/CD127/CD95/CD27 sorting isolated CD4+ naive, central memory, regulatory and stem cell-like memory cells. CDR3 length equals 14 residues. V dropped 6 bases and J dropped 3 bases, with 15 bases sitting between them. Germline V gene sequence: CDR1 SNHLY, CDR2 FYNNEI. A remark on this clone: No antigen is known for it.

Material: naive CD4+ T cells from blood. This clonotype was obtained from a man in his thirties or forties in good health. V is TRBV2 and J is TRBJ2-7; tentatively, D is TRBD2 (5 bases). This CDR3 reads CASSLGLALYEQYF. CDR3 DNA: TGTGCCAGCAGCCTCGGACTTGCCCTCTACGAGCAGTACTTC.